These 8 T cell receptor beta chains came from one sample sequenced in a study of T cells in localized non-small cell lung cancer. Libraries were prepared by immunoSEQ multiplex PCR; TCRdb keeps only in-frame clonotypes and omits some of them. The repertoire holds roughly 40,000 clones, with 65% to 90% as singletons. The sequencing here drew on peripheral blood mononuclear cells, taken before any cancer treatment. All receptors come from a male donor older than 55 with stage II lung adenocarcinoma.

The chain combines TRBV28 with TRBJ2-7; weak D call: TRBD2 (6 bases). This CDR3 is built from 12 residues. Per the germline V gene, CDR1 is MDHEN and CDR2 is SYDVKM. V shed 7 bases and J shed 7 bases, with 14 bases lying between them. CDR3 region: CASTSLRGEQYF. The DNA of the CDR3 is TGTGCCAGCACCTCCCTCCGGGGGGAGCAGTACTTC.

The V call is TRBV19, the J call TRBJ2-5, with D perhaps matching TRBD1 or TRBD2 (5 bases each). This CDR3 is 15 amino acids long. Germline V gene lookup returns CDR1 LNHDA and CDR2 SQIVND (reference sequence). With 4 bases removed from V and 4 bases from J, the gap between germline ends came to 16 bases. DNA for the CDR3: TGTGCCAGTAGTACGTCCGGGACCCCCGGAGAGACCCAGTACTTC. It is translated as CASSTSGTPGETQYF.

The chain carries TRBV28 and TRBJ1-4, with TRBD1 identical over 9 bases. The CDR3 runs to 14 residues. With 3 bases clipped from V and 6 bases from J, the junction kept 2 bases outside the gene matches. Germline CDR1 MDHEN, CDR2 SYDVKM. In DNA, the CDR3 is TGTGCCAGCAGTTTGGGACAGGGTGATGAAAAACTGTTTTTT. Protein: CASSLGQGDEKLFF.

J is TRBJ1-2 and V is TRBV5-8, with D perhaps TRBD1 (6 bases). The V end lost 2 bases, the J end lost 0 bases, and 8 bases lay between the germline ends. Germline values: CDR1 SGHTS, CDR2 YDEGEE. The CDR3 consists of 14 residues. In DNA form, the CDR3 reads TGTGCCAGCAGCTTCAGGGGATCTAACTATGGCTACACCTTC. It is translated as CASSFRGSNYGYTF.

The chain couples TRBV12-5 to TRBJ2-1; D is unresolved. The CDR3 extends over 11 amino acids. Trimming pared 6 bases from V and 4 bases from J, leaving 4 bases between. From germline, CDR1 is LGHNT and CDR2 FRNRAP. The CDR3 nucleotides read TGTGCTAGTGGATCATACAATGAGCAGTTCTTC. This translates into CASGSYNEQFF.

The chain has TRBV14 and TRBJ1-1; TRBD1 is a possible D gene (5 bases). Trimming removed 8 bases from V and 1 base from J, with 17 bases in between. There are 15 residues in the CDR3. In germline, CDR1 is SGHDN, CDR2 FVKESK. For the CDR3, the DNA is TGTGCCAGCGCACGAAGGGGTACAAAGAACACTGAAGCTTTCTTT. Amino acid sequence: CASARRGTKNTEAFF.

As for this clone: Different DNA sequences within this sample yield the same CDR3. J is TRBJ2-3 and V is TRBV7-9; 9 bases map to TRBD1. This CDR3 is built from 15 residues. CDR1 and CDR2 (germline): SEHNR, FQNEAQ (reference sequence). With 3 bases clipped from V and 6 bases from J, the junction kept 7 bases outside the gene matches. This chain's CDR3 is CASSFSGQGRDTQYF. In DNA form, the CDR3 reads TGTGCCAGCAGCTTCTCCGGACAGGGGAGGGATACGCAGTATTTT.

The CDR3 spells CASRWSSSYNEQFF. The DNA for the CDR3 is TGTGCCAGTAGGTGGTCTAGCTCCTACAATGAGCAGTTCTTC. The gene calls are TRBV19 and TRBJ2-1, with D unclear. This CDR3 is built from 14 residues. V shed 6 bases and J shed 0 bases, with 9 bases lying between them. Germline V gene lookup returns CDR1 LNHDA and CDR2 SQIVND (reference sequence).